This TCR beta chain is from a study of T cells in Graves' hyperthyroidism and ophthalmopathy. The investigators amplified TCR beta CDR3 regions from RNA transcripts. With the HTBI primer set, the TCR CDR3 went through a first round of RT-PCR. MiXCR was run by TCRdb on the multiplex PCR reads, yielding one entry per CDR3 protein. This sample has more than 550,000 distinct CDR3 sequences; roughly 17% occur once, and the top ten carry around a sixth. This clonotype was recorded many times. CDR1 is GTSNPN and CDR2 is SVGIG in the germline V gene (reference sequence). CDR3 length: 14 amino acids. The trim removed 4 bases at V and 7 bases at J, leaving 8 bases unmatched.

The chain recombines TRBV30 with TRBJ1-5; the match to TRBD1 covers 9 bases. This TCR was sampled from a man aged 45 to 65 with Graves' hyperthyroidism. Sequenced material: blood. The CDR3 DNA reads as TGTGCCTGGAATACCGGGACAGGGACCCAGCCCCAGCATTTT. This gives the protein CAWNTGTGTQPQHF.